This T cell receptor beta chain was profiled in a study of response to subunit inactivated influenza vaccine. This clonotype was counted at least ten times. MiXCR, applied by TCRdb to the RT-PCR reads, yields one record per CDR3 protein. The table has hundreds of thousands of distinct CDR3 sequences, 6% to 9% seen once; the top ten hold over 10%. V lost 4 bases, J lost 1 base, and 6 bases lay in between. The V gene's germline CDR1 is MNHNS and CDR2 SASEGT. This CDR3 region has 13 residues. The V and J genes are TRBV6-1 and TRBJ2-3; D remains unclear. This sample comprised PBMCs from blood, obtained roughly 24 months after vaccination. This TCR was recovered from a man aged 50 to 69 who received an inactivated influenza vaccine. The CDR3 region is CASSADRTDTQYF. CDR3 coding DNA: TGTGCCAGCAGTGCGGACCGCACAGATACGCAGTATTTT.